The clone carrying this T cell receptor beta chain was found many times. Its target is not known. Synthesis of cDNA was performed by 5'RACE using 10-nucleotide random UMIs. Every sequencing run produced over 160 million TCR-beta sequences, and the sequences from any one run covered 15-18 subjects. TCRdb passed the 5' RACE reads through MiXCR, listing each CDR3 protein once. The data contain about 70,000 distinct CDR3 sequences, around 4.8% of them singletons. The source of the sample is a study of neurological immune-mediated disorders. The CDR3 runs 14 residues. Trimming shortened V by 4 bases and J by 5 bases, and 15 bases separated the two germline ends. CDR1 and CDR2 (germline): SGHRS, YFSETQ. Regarding the study as a whole: CDR3 amino acid sequences of expanded clones were not shared across subjects, a result suggesting private repertoires in all groups. Whereas HTLV-1-associated myelopathy showed the most TCR clonal expansion, multiple sclerosis showed the least, with levels below those of healthy controls.

Sequenced input: PBMCs. The TCR originated in a woman in her seventies with multiple sclerosis. The rearrangement uses TRBV5-1 and TRBJ2-5, with D possibly matching TRBD2 (5 bases). In DNA form, the CDR3 reads TGCGCCAGCAGCCACCCCGGGGTGGGGGAGACCCAGTACTTC. Translation: CASSHPGVGETQYF.